This TCR beta chain is drawn from a study of T cell repertoires in cytomegalovirus infection. Study background: A matching HLA type, together with CMV infection, was signaled by public TCR beta signatures.

Study-level findings and limits: CMV-specific HLA-C-restricted TCR beta clonotypes dominated the ex vivo response. Cumulative public TCR beta family frequency identified CMV carriers with the relevant HLA.

About this clonotype: Its target is not known.

The CDR3 sequence is 14 residues long. With 4 bases clipped from V and 2 bases from J, the junction kept 5 bases outside the gene matches. CDR1 and CDR2 from the germline V gene are SGHAT and FQNNGV. TCRdb fed the reads into MiXCR, producing one record per CDR3 protein. This sample has 400,000 or so distinct CDR3 sequences; around 18% occur once, and the top ten carry roughly 9%. The chain combines TRBV11-2 with TRBJ2-7; TRBD1 aligns across 7 bases. Material for sequencing was PBMCs. The receptor was derived from a human donor in good health (CMV status not recorded). Some clones in this sample may be carry-over from other donors' samples. As DNA, the CDR3 is TGTGCCAGCAGCTGGACTCAGGGGGCCTACGAGCAGTACTTC. This sequence encodes CASSWTQGAYEQYF.